This TCR beta chain was recorded in a study of T cells after yellow fever vaccination. Study context: SMART-Seq v4 Ultra Low Input handled preparation of low-cell-number fractions. The study's findings and limits: At under 97% for CD4 and approximately 89% for CD8, most primary-vaccination clones showed up again after the booster. The secondary response peaked faster, at day 5 versus 15, but was weaker.

Making TCR cDNA involved 5'RACE template switching, which added UMIs and a universal primer site. One entry per CDR3 protein results from TCRdb running MiXCR on the 5' RACE reads. The top ten clones hold about a sixth of a sample with under 600,000 distinct CDR3 sequences, 21% of them seen once. In this sample, this clonotype turned up a few times. What it binds is not known. V dropped 3 bases and J dropped 0 bases, with 9 bases sitting between them. This CDR3 spans 14 amino acids. The gene calls are TRBV12-3 or TRBV12-4 and TRBJ2-7, with D perhaps TRBD2 (6 bases). The sequencing here drew on PBMCs, taken 21 days after the first yellow fever vaccination. This TCR came from a man aged 18 to 29 who received the YFV17D yellow fever vaccine. CDR3 sequence reads: CASSFTSSSYEQYF. In DNA form, the CDR3 reads TGTGCCAGCAGTTTTACTAGCAGCTCCTACGAGCAGTACTTC.